Detailed here is one T cell receptor beta chain. Its recognized antigen is unknown. There are no base qualities to consult, and no much larger clone falls within one base. The entry originates in a study of T cell responses to AZD1222 COVID-19 vaccine (TCRdb year 2021). A note on the overall study: TCR sequencing covered fewer than 250 trial participants: 207 given two doses of AZD1222 and some 25 given two doses of MenACWY control vaccine. Trial participants were enrolled into age subgroups of 18-55, 56-69 and 70-plus years, which contained approximately 150, 28 and 58 TCR-sequenced participants, respectively.

The intended sense of this specimen's time point label: about 28 days (+/-7) after the second vaccine dose. AZD1222 recipients whose second dose came at about 4 weeks and those whose second dose came at about 12 weeks were combined into one group, since spike-specific TCR depth and breadth did not differ between the two schedules. Samples from vaccinated people were obtained from the UK trials COV001 and COV002, which included a single-blind randomized controlled phase 2/3 trial of AZD1222 (ChAdOx1 nCoV-19) in healthy adults. Trial participant PBMC samples were collected at day 0 and day 28 after the second dose for TCRbeta chain sequencing. The CDR3 regions of human TCRbeta chains were subjected to immunosequencing. Under the source paper's analysis protocol: Repertoire TCRs were matched against a reference library of SARS-CoV-2-specific TCRs generated with the MIRA antigen-specificity platform. Breadth was defined as the fraction of unique TCRs that were SARS-CoV-2-associated. Depth was defined as the fraction of total T cells that were SARS-CoV-2-associated. Each spike-specific TCR was assigned to its reactive spike region and to a CD4 or CD8 class using the MIRA data. Log10-transformed breadth and depth values were compared by one-way ANOVA with Sidak's multiple comparisons tests. Not all clones reach the TCRdb copy of this immuneACCESS table, which keeps in-frame sequences only. Checked studies attribute under half of the gap to unresolved V genes and leave the rest unexplained. From that table come the V and J calls and clone size; the DNA was used to work out D and trimming. For this sample the table gives about 140,000 clones, of which 90% to 95% were detected only once. The top ten clonotypes cover less than 5% of the sample.

The investigation overall reported the following: Reportedly, almost half of the unique spike-specific TCRs recognized epitopes lying outside the regions that are mutated in the B.1.351 and B.1.1.7 variants. Conclusions about previously exposed vaccinees were limited because only six AZD1222 recipients were SARS-CoV-2 seropositive at baseline. In the small 56-69-year group, the increase in depth fell short of significance, most likely because of low power. Because no samples from the day 14 peak response were available, repertoires could be characterized only after the peak T cell response. Spike-specific TCR breadth and depth rose significantly after two AZD1222 doses compared with day 0 and with MenACWY recipients. The vaccine-associated CD4 TCRs covered the entire spike protein, and the dominant responses fell in regions 160-218 and 743-854. Participants were mostly white British and included more females than males, and it was suggested by the authors that clonal diversity may have been underestimated.

The CDR3 contains 15 residues, cysteine and phenylalanine counted. Of the read, only the CDR3 DNA is kept; its 45 bases are in frame from base 1. CDR1 and CDR2 are drawn from the germline V gene: MDHEN, SYDVKM. Between the V and J ends, shortened by 0 bases and 1 base respectively, the junction contains 7 bases. The sequencing used peripheral blood, collected 28 days after the second AZD1222 dose. The source is an adult who received the AZD1222 COVID-19 vaccine. This receptor chain uses TRBV28 and TRBJ1-3, with no confident D gene call. CDR3 loop: CASSLWTLSGNTIYF. The DNA sequence follows: TGTGCCAGCAGTTTATGGACCCTATCTGGAAACACCATATATTTT.